This is a list of T cell receptor beta chains from one sample in a study of blood T cell repertoires in COVID-19. The assay was immunoSEQ multiplex PCR, and TCRdb's table has in-frame clones only and misses some. The sample includes over 55,000 clones, 88% of them seen just once. Sequenced material: peripheral blood. Every receptor here comes from a human donor in a cohort sampled during active COVID-19. The CDR3 runs from the conserved cysteine through the conserved F or W. Fields, in order: clone size, D gene, J gene, V gene, CDR3 protein, CDR3 DNA. A D gene is named only where the DNA matches it firmly. Size is stated for part of the rows, as once, few or many counts, or as a class when the clone is expanded.

. TRBD2 TRBJ2-1 TRBV27 CASSSRLAGAQGNEQFF TGTGCCAGCAGTTCCCGACTAGCGGGGGCACAGGGGAATGAGCAGTTCTTC
. . TRBJ1-5 TRBV6-2/TRBV6-3 CASSRYGGGRNQPQHF TGTGCCAGCAGCCGGTACGGTGGGGGCAGAAATCAGCCCCAGCATTTT
once TRBD2 TRBJ2-7 TRBV3-1/TRBV3-2 CASSQSTSGNYYEQYF TGTGCCAGCAGCCAGTCTACTAGCGGGAACTACTACGAGCAGTACTTC
once TRBD2 TRBJ2-5 TRBV4-2 CASSRGTSGVETQYF TGTGCCAGCAGCCGTGGGACTAGCGGGGTGGAGACCCAGTACTTC
. TRBD2 TRBJ2-5 TRBV2 CASSVASGLKTQYF TGTGCCAGCAGTGTGGCTAGCGGGCTTAAGACCCAGTACTTC
. . TRBJ2-3 TRBV5-1 CASNPRTAGTSDTQYF TGCGCCAGCAACCCCCGGACAGCGGGGACCTCAGATACGCAGTATTTT
. . TRBJ2-5 TRBV28 CASRRPAGETQYF TGTGCCAGCAGACGACCCGCGGGGGAGACCCAGTACTTC
. . TRBJ2-5 TRBV5-1 CASSLVPGSETQYF TGCGCCAGCAGCTTGGTCCCGGGTTCGGAGACCCAGTACTTC
. . TRBJ1-4 TRBV6-5 CASIRGGTNEKLFF TGTGCCAGCATTCGGGGGGGTACTAATGAAAAACTGTTTTTT
. TRBD1 TRBJ1-1 TRBV18 CASSPLTGALPNTEAFF TGTGCCAGCTCACCACTTACAGGGGCCCTACCGAACACTGAAGCTTTCTTT
. . TRBJ1-2 TRBV6-5 CASSLTELSYGYTF TGTGCCAGCAGCCTGACTGAGCTCTCCTATGGCTACACCTTC
. TRBD2 TRBJ2-7 TRBV7-2 CASSLGTSGAAYEQYF TGTGCCAGCAGCTTAGGTACTAGCGGGGCAGCCTACGAGCAGTACTTC
. . TRBJ2-3 TRBV30 CAWSFGGVGTDTQYF TGTGCCTGGAGCTTCGGAGGGGTAGGGACAGATACGCAGTATTTT
. . TRBJ2-7 TRBV4-1 CASSPTSDWGRTAYEQYF TGCGCCAGCAGCCCAACCTCTGATTGGGGGCGGACGGCCTACGAGCAGTACTTC
few TRBD2 TRBJ2-3 TRBV19 CASSLGLANTDTQYF TGTGCCAGTAGTCTTGGACTAGCCAACACAGATACGCAGTATTTT
. TRBD1 TRBJ1-5 TRBV2 CASTRQGFNQPQHF TGTGCCAGCACCCGACAGGGGTTCAATCAGCCCCAGCATTTT
. . TRBJ1-2 TRBV7-2 CASSARMGQQRNYGYTF TGTGCCAGCAGCGCGAGGATGGGGCAGCAAAGGAACTATGGCTACACCTTC
. . TRBJ2-3 TRBV9 CASSKGLSTDTQYF TGTGCCAGCAGCAAAGGACTAAGCACAGATACGCAGTATTTT
. TRBD1 TRBJ2-7 TRBV5-6 CASSRGQVDYEQYF TGTGCCAGCAGCCGTGGACAGGTCGACTACGAGCAGTACTTC
. . TRBJ2-7 TRBV5-4 CASSLTGSSYEQYF TGTGCCAGCAGCTTGACAGGGAGCTCCTACGAGCAGTACTTC
. . TRBJ1-2 TRBV2 CASSGTGTYGYTF TGTGCCAGCAGTGGGACGGGAACATATGGCTACACCTTC
. . TRBJ1-2 TRBV18 CASSPPTTGDYGYTF TGTGCCAGCTCACCACCGACGACAGGAGACTATGGCTACACCTTC
. . TRBJ1-1 TRBV28 CASGRVGTEAFF TGTGCCAGCGGCAGGGTTGGCACTGAAGCTTTCTTT
. TRBD2 TRBJ2-1 TRBV7-8 CASSQGTSHNEQFF TGTGCCAGCAGCCAAGGGACTAGCCACAATGAGCAGTTCTTC
once . TRBJ1-2 TRBV3-1/TRBV3-2 CASSLPQATGGYTF TGTGCCAGCAGCCTACCACAGGCGACAGGTGGCTACACCTTC
. . TRBJ1-5 TRBV27 CASRKFSDSYTYSNQPQHF TGTGCCAGCAGAAAATTCTCGGACAGCTATACCTATAGCAATCAGCCCCAGCATTTT
. TRBD2 TRBJ2-1 TRBV7-8 CASSLRDYPYVDEQFF TGTGCCAGCAGCCTCCGGGACTACCCATATGTCGATGAGCAGTTCTTC
. . TRBJ2-1 TRBV9 CASSPHTGDVGYEQFF TGTGCCAGCAGCCCCCACACCGGAGACGTCGGCTATGAGCAGTTCTTC